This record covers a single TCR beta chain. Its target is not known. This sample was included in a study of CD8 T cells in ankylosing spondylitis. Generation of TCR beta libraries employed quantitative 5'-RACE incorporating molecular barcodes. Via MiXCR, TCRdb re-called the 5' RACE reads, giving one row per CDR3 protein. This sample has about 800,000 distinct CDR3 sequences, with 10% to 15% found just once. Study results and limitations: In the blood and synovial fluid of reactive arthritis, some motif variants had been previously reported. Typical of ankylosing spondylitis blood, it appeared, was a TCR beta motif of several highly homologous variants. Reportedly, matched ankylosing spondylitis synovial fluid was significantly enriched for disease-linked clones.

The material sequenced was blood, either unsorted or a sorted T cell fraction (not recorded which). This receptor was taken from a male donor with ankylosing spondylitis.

In DNA, the CDR3 is TGTGCCAGCAGCTTAGAGCGGGAGAGGAGTGAGCAGTTCTTC. The encoded protein is CASSLERERSEQFF. V and J are TRBV7-9 and TRBJ2-1; 8 bases are a match to TRBD2. The CDR3 consists of 14 residues. Germline values: CDR1 SEHNR, CDR2 FQNEAQ (reference sequence). The junction had 5 bases not matched to a gene; V was cut back by 1 base and J by 9 bases.